This T cell receptor beta chain was obtained from a study of neurological immune-mediated disorders. This CDR3 has 15 residues. The germline V and J ends were trimmed by 3 bases and 6 bases, with 15 bases remaining between them. Germline assignment: CDR1 MGHDK and CDR2 SYGVNS. Study-wide findings and caveats: None of the CDR3 amino acid sequences in expanded clones turned up in more than one subject, which points to private repertoires in all groups. Multiple sclerosis, the disease with the least TCR clonal expansion, fell below healthy controls, whereas HTLV-1-associated myelopathy showed the most.

TCRdb called the 5' RACE reads again in MiXCR, with one record for every CDR3 protein. This table holds 45,000 to 65,000 distinct CDR3 sequences, around 4.2% found once. PBMCs stored at -80 C, 2 million in total, were the source of the unsorted libraries. This clonotype was counted many times. The antigen is not known. V and J are TRBV25-1 and TRBJ2-4; D is undetermined. Sequenced sample: PBMCs. This TCR was recovered from a man aged 50-59 years with multiple sclerosis. CDR3 amino acids: CASSEGVLDANIQYF. CDR3 nucleotide sequence: TGTGCCAGCAGTGAGGGTGTCTTGGACGCAAACATTCAGTACTTC.